This T cell receptor beta chain was sequenced during a study of T cells in women clearing cervical HPV infection. Study-level information: Case blood was drawn when the lesion was first found; control blood after infection became undetectable.

The CDR3 sequence is 15 residues long. V was trimmed by 2 bases and J by 4 bases, leaving 14 bases between them. From germline, CDR1 is KGHSH and CDR2 LQKENI. Using immunoSEQ multiplex PCR, the repertoire was profiled, and TCRdb retains in-frame clones only, with some absent. The specimen's table records approximately 44,000 clones. A note on this clone: The CDR3 end is not reached by the read, which stops 3 residues before it; the germline J gene fills it in.

Prevalent HPV16 infections were excluded; only incident single HPV16 infections included. The rearrangement links TRBV18 to TRBJ2-5, with D possibly matching TRBD1 (6 bases). Sequencing used blood buffy coat. This receptor was obtained from a woman between 18 and 70 years old with a cervical HPV16 infection that either progressed to CIN3+ or cleared (not recorded which). The CDR3 protein is CASSPIRGLGETQYF. CDR3 DNA (partial): TGTGCCAGCTCACCAATTAGGGGGTTGGGAGAGACC.